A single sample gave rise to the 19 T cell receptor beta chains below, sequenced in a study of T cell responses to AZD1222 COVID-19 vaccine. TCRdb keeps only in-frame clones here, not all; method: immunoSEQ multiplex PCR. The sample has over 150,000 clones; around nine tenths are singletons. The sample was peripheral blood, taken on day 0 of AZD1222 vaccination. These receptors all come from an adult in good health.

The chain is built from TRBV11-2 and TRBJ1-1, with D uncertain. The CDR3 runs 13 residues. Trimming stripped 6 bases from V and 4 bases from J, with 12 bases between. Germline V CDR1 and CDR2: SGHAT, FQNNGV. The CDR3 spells CASRRIGGTEAFF. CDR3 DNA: TGTGCCAGCAGGAGAATAGGAGGCACTGAAGCTTTCTTT.

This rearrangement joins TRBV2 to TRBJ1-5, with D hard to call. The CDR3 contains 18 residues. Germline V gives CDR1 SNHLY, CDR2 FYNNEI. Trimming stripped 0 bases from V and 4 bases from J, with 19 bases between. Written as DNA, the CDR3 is TGTGCCAGCAGTGAAGCGCTTGTCGCTCCGGTGGCTAATCAGCCCCAGCATTTT. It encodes CASSEALVAPVANQPQHF.

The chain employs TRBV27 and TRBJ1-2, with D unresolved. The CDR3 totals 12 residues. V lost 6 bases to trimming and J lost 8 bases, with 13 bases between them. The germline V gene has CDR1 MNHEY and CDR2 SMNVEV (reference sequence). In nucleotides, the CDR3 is TGTGCCAGCAGCATAGTAGGAGGAGGCTACACCTTC. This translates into CASSIVGGGYTF.

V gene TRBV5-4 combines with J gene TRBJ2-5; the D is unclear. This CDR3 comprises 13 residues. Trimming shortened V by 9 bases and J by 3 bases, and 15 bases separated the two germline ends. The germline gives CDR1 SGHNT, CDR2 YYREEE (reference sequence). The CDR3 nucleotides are TGTGCCACCCTGCCAGAGATGGAAGAGACCCAGTACTTC. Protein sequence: CATLPEMEETQYF. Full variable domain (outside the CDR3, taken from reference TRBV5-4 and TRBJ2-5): ETGVTQSPTHLIKTRGQQVTLRCSSQSGHNTVSWYQQALGQGPQFIFQYYREEENGRGNFPPRFSGLQFPNYSSELNVNALELDDSALYLCATLPEMEETQYFGPGTRLLVL.

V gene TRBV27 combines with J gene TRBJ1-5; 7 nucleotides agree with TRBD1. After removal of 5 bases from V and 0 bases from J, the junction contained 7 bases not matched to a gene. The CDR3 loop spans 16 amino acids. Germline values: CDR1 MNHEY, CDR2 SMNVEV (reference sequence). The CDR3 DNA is TGTGCCAGCAGTAGTAAGGGGGCTTATAGCAATCAGCCCCAGCATTTT. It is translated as CASSSKGAYSNQPQHF.

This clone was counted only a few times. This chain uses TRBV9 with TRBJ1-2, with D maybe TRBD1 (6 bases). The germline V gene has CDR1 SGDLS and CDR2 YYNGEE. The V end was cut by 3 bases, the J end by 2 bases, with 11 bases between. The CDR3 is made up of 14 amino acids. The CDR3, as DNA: TGTGCCAGCAGCGCGGGGACACAGAACTATGGCTACACCTTC. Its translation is CASSAGTQNYGYTF.

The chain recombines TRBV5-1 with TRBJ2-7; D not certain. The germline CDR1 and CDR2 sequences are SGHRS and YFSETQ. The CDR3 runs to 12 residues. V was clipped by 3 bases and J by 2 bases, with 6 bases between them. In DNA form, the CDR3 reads TGCGCCAGCAGCTCTTCCACCTACGAGCAGTACTTC. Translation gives CASSSSTYEQYF. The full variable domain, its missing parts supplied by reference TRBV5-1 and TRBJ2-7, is KAGVTQTPRYLIKTRGQQVTLSCSPISGHRSVSWYQQTPGQGLQFLFEYFSETQRNKGNFPGRFSGRQFSNSRSEMNVSTLELGDSALYLCASSSSTYEQYFGPGTRLTVT.

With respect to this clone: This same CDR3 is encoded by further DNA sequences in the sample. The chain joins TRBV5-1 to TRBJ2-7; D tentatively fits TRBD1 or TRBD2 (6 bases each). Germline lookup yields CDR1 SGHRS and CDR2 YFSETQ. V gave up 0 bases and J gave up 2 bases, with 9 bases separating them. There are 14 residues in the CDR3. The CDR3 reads CASSLGGGPYEQYF. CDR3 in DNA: TGCGCCAGCAGCTTGGGAGGGGGGCCCTACGAGCAGTACTTC. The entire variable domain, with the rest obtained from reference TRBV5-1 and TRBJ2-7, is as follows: KAGVTQTPRYLIKTRGQQVTLSCSPISGHRSVSWYQQTPGQGLQFLFEYFSETQRNKGNFPGRFSGRQFSNSRSEMNVSTLELGDSALYLCASSLGGGPYEQYFGPGTRLTVT.

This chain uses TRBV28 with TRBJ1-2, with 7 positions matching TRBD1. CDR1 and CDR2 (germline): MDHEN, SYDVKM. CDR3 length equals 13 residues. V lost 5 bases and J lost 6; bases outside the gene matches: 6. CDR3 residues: CASSRDSRNGYTF. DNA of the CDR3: TGTGCCAGCAGTCGGGACAGCAGGAATGGCTACACCTTC.

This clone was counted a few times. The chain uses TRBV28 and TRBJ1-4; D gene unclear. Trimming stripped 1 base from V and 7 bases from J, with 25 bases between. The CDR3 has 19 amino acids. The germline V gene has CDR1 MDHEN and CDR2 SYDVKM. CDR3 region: CASSLSAPGPVVMGEKLFF. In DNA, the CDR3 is TGTGCCAGCAGTTTATCCGCCCCAGGCCCTGTAGTAATGGGTGAAAAACTGTTTTTT.

The CDR3, as DNA: TGTGCCAGCAGCTTGTTGGGATCTTCCTACGAGCAGTACTTC. Translated: CASSLLGSSYEQYF. The gene calls are TRBV5-8 and TRBJ2-7, with no clear D. Per the germline V gene, CDR1 is SGHTS and CDR2 is YDEGEE. The CDR3 is made up of 14 amino acids. V was cut by 1 base and J by 1 base, with 9 bases left in between. Full variable domain (rest looked up from reference TRBV5-8 and TRBJ2-7): EAGVTQSPTHLIKTRGQQATLRCSPISGHTSVYWYQQALGLGLQFLLWYDEGEERNRGNFPPRFSGRQFPNYSSELNVNALELEDSALYLCASSLLGSSYEQYFGPGTRLTVT.

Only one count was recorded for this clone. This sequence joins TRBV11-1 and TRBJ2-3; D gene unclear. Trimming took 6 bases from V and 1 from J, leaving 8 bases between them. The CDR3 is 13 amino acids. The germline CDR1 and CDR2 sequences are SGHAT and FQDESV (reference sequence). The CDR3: CASSLYRTDTQYF. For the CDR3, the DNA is TGTGCCAGCAGTCTGTACCGCACAGATACGCAGTATTTT.

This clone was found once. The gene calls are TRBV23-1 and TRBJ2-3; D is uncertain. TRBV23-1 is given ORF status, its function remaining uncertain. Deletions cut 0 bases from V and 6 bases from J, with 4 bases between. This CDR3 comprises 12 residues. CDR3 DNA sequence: TGCGCCAGCAGTCAATCGAGGGATACGCAGTATTTT. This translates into CASSQSRDTQYF.

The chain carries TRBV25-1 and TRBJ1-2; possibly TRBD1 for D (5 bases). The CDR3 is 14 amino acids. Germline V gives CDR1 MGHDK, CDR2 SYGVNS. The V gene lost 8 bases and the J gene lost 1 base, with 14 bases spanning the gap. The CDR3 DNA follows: TGTGCCAGCCAGAGGATAGGGGTTAACTATGGCTACACCTTC. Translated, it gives CASQRIGVNYGYTF.

CDR3 sequence reads: CASSPLGSGGYNEQFF. The CDR3 DNA reads as TGTGCCAGTAGTCCCCTAGGAAGCGGGGGATACAATGAGCAGTTCTTC. V gene TRBV19 combines with J gene TRBJ2-1; 8 nucleotides agree with TRBD2. Trimming removed 5 bases from V and 4 bases from J; junction bases left unmatched: 10. CDR1 is LNHDA, CDR2 SQIVND, per germline (reference sequence). This CDR3 region has 16 residues.

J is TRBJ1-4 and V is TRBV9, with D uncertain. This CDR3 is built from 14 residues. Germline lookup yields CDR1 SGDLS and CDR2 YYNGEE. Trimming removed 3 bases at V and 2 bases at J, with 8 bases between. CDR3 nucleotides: TGTGCCAGCAGCGCCGGAGGGACTAATGAAAAACTGTTTTTT. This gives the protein CASSAGGTNEKLFF. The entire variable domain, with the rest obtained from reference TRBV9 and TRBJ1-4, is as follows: DSGVTQTPKHLITATGQRVTLRCSPRSGDLSVYWYQQSLDQGLQFLIQYYNGEERAKGNILERFSAQQFPDLHSELNLSSLELGDSALYFCASSAGGTNEKLFFGSGTQLSVL.

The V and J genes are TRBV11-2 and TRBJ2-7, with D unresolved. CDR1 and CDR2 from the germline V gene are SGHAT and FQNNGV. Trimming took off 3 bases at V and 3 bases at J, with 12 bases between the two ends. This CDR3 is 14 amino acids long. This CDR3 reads CASSFSGSFYEQYF. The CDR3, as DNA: TGTGCCAGCAGCTTCTCCGGGTCCTTCTACGAGCAGTACTTC. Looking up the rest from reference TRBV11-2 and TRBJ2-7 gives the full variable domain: EAGVAQSPRYKIIEKRQSVAFWCNPISGHATLYWYQQILGQGPKLLIQFQNNGVVDDSQLPKDRFSAERLKGVDSTLKIQPAKLEDSAVYLCASSFSGSFYEQYFGPGTRLTVT.

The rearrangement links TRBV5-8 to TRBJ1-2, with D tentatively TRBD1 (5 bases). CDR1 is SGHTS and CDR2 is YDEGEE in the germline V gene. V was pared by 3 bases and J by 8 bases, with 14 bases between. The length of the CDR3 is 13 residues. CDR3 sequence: CASSWGRPWGYTF. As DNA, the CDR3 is TGTGCCAGCAGCTGGGGCCGACCCTGGGGCTACACCTTC.

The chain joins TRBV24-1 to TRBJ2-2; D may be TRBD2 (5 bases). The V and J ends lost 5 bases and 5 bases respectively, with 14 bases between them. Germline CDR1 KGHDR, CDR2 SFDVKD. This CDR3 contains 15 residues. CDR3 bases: TGTGCCACCAGTGGACCGCGGGTGGGTACCGGGGAGCTGTTTTTT. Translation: CATSGPRVGTGELFF.